The TCR beta chain under discussion was sequenced for a study of T-cell memory formation after mild COVID-19. Overall study findings and caveats: Detection of some responders pre-infection suggested pre-existing cross-reactive memory T cells participated.

Trimming removed 5 bases at V and 4 bases at J, with 29 bases between. The length of the CDR3 is 19 residues. Germline V gene data show CDR1 as LGHNT and CDR2 as FRNRAP. Turning to this clonotype: Its antigen is currently unknown.

TCRdb passed the 5' RACE reads through MiXCR, listing each CDR3 protein once. The repertoire holds 150,000 to 200,000 distinct CDR3 sequences, with roughly 11% as singletons. This receptor was taken from a man aged 18 to 30 who had mild COVID-19 (a few samples of this study predate the infection). Cell type and time point are not known. The chain recombines TRBV12-5 with TRBJ1-1, with TRBD1 as a possible D gene (5 bases). The sequenced sample consisted of PBMCs or a T cell subset sorted from them (not recorded which). CDR3: CASGPLPAQVVRGSTEAFF. The CDR3 DNA reads as TGTGCTAGTGGTCCGCTGCCCGCCCAGGTTGTACGGGGGAGCACTGAAGCTTTCTTT.